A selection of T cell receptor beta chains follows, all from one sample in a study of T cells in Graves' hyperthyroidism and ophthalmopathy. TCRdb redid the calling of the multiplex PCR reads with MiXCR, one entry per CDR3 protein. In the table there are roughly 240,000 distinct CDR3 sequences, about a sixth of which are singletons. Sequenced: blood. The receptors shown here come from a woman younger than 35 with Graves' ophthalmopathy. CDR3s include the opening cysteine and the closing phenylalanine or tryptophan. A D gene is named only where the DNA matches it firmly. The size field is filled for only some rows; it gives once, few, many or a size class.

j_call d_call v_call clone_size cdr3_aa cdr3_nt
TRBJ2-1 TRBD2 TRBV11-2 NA CASNTGGRNEQFF TGTGCCAGCAATACGGGGGGTCGGAATGAGCAGTTCTTC
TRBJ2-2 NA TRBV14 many CASSQGRVVELFF TGTGCCAGCAGCCAAGGGAGAGTGGTGGAGCTGTTTTTT
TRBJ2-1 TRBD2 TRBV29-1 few CSVSYPGTSGRIDEQFF TGCAGCGTCTCCTACCCCGGGACTAGCGGGAGGATCGATGAGCAGTTCTTC
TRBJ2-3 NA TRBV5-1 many CASSLAGSPTDTQYF TGCGCCAGCAGCTTGGCGGGCAGTCCCACAGATACGCAGTATTTT
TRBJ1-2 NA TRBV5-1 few CASAGEQGLVEGYTF TGCGCCAGCGCCGGGGAACAGGGCTTAGTGGAGGGCTACACCTTC
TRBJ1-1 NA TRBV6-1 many CASTNGGGRTEAFF TGTGCCAGCACCAACGGTGGGGGCCGGACTGAAGCTTTCTTT
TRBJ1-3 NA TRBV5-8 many CASSSNPGNTIYF TGTGCCAGCAGCTCGAACCCTGGAAACACCATATATTTT
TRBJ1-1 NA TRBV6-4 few CASSGGFHLNTEAFF TGTGCCAGCAGTGGGGGATTTCACCTGAACACTGAAGCTTTCTTT
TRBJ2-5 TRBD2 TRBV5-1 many CASSSGPSASGQETQYF TGCGCCAGCAGCTCTGGACCAAGTGCTAGCGGCCAAGAGACCCAGTACTTC
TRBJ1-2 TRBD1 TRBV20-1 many CSARTGDRGNYGYTF TGCAGTGCTAGGACCGGGGACAGGGGGAACTATGGCTACACCTTC
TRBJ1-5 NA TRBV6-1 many CASLPWQDSNQPQHF TGTGCCAGCCTTCCCTGGCAAGATAGCAATCAGCCCCAGCATTTT
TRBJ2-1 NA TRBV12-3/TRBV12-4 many CASSFQAVRFGEQFF TGTGCCAGCAGTTTCCAAGCGGTTCGGTTCGGTGAGCAGTTCTTC
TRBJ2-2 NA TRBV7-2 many CASSFRGAPDTGELFF TGTGCCAGCAGCTTTCGGGGGGCCCCGGACACCGGGGAGCTGTTTTTT
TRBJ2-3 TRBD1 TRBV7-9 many CASSLDRGGQTDTQYF TGTGCCAGCAGCTTAGACAGGGGCGGACAAACAGATACGCAGTATTTT
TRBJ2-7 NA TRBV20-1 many CSASDITYEQYF TGCAGTGCTAGCGACATAACCTACGAGCAGTACTTC
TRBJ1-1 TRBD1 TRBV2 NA CASILQGASNTEAFF TGTGCCAGCATCTTACAGGGGGCATCGAACACTGAAGCTTTCTTT
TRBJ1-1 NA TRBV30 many CAWNQDMNTEAFF TGTGCCTGGAACCAGGACATGAACACTGAAGCTTTCTTT
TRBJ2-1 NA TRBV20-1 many CSARDGETGWQGYNEQFF TGCAGTGCTAGAGATGGAGAGACCGGGTGGCAGGGTTACAATGAGCAGTTCTTC
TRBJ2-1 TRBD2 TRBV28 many CASSPVTSGRALRDEQFF TGTGCCAGCAGTCCCGTAACTAGCGGGAGGGCCTTACGAGATGAGCAGTTCTTC
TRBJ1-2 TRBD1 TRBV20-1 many CSAIGRGQGYTF TGCAGTGCTATAGGCAGGGGGCAAGGCTACACCTTC
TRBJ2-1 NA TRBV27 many CASSLRRPSSYNEQFF TGTGCCAGCAGTTTAAGGCGGCCCAGCTCCTACAATGAGCAGTTCTTC
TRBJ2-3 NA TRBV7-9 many CASSYSPGQSTDTQYF TGTGCCAGCAGCTACTCCCCCGGACAGTCCACAGATACGCAGTATTTT
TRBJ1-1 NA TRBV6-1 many CASSEWDTEAFF TGTGCCAGCAGTGAGTGGGACACTGAAGCTTTCTTT
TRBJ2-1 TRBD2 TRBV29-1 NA CSVGTSGRYEQFF TGCAGCGTTGGGACTAGCGGGAGGTATGAGCAGTTCTTC
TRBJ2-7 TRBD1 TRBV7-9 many CASSSPGQGEEQYF TGTGCCAGCAGCTCACCCGGACAGGGAGAAGAGCAGTACTTC
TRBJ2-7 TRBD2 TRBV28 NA CASSLIRTSGGDEQYF TGTGCCAGCAGTTTAATCCGGACTAGCGGGGGGGACGAGCAGTACTTC
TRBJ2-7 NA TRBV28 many CASSFIQAYEQYF TGTGCCAGCAGTTTTATCCAGGCCTACGAGCAGTACTTC
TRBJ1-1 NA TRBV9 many CASRRNGNTEAFF TGTGCCAGCAGGCGCAACGGCAACACTGAAGCTTTCTTT
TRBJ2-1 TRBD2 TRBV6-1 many CASSLGRPSGNEQFF TGTGCCAGCAGTTTGGGTCGGCCTAGCGGAAATGAGCAGTTCTTC
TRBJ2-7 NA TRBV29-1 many CSGTRGGYEQYF TGCAGCGGGACCAGAGGGGGTTACGAGCAGTACTTC
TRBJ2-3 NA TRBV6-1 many CASNTGAGTDTQYF TGTGCCAGCAATACGGGGGCCGGAACAGATACGCAGTATTTT
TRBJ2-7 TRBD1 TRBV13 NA CASSLADRGKDEQYF TGTGCCAGCAGCTTGGCGGACAGGGGTAAGGATGAGCAGTACTTC
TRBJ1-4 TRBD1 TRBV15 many CATSIFKGTGGEKLFF TGTGCCACCAGCATATTCAAAGGGACAGGAGGTGAAAAACTGTTTTTT
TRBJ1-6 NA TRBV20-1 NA CSAPVFLAGNNSPLHF TGCAGTGCTCCCGTTTTTCTGGCAGGGAATAATTCACCCCTCCACTTT
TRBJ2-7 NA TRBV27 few CASSFYRGQYF TGTGCCAGCAGTTTCTACCGGGGGCAGTACTTC